Shown below are 27 T cell receptor beta chains from a single sample sequenced in a study of shared clonotypes between healthy human individuals. The data were produced by immunoSEQ multiplex PCR, yet TCRdb's version contains in-frame clones alone and is incomplete. This table has approximately 530,000 clones, 96% appearing once. Sequences were obtained from naive CD4+ T cells sorted from blood. As for subset: CD45RA+ positively selected. The receptors were gathered from a woman in her 30s in good health.

This chain links TRBV29-1 with TRBJ1-1; D uncertain. V was cut by 4 bases and J by 9 bases, with 12 bases left in between. The germline gives CDR1 SQVTM, CDR2 ANQGSEA. The CDR3 is made up of 11 amino acids. The CDR3 DNA is TGCAGCGTTGCGACCGGGATTAAAGCTTTCTTT. Its protein is CSVATGIKAFF.

The J gene is TRBJ1-2, the V gene TRBV6-1, with D uncertain. CDR3 length: 11 amino acids. Germline V lookup: CDR1 MNHNS, CDR2 SASEGT. The ends were cut back, 4 bases at V and 7 bases at J, with 7 bases in the middle. The chain's CDR3 is CASSGAVGYTF. CDR3 bases: TGTGCCAGCAGTGGGGCTGTTGGCTACACCTTC.

The rearrangement uses TRBV2 and TRBJ2-3; D not certain. The germline V gene has CDR1 SNHLY and CDR2 FYNNEI. The length of the CDR3 is 17 residues. Trimming cost V 6 bases and J 4 bases, with 23 bases left between them. Written as DNA, the CDR3 is TGTGCCAGCAGCGACCTTAAGGCTTTAACGGGTGCAGATACGCAGTATTTT. Translating gives CASSDLKALTGADTQYF.

The chain joins TRBV28 to TRBJ1-1; D is unresolved. CDR3 size: 13 residues. CDR1 and CDR2 from the germline V gene are MDHEN and SYDVKM. V was clipped by 1 base and J by 11 bases, with 14 bases between them. DNA of the CDR3: TGTGCCAGCAGTTTATTGTCTAGGGTGGCTGCTTTCTTT. Encoded protein: CASSLLSRVAAFF.

This chain uses TRBV27 with TRBJ2-5; 8 positions match TRBD2. Per the germline V gene, CDR1 is MNHEY and CDR2 is SMNVEV (reference sequence). Trimming took 3 bases from V and 1 from J; bases not matched to a gene: 4. CDR3 length: 15 amino acids. The CDR3 protein is CASSFGREGQETQYF. The CDR3 DNA reads as TGTGCCAGCAGTTTCGGTCGGGAGGGCCAAGAGACCCAGTACTTC.

CDR3 sequence (DNA): TGTGCCAGCAGTTACTCTGGCGTCCCCGGGGCGCAGTACTTC. This sequence encodes CASSYSGVPGAQYF. The rearrangement joins TRBV6-5 to TRBJ2-7, with D tentatively TRBD1 or TRBD2 (5 bases each). Germline V lookup: CDR1 MNHEY, CDR2 SVGAGI. The CDR3 extends over 14 amino acids. V was shortened by 0 bases and J by 9 bases, with 15 bases between the two germline ends.

This chain links TRBV5-1 with TRBJ1-1; D gene unclear. Germline CDR1 is SGHRS and CDR2 is YFSETQ. This CDR3 has 15 amino acids. Trimming pared 0 bases from V and 2 bases from J, leaving 11 bases between. The CDR3: CASSLGGNSNTEAFF. The CDR3 DNA is TGCGCCAGCAGCTTGGGAGGGAACTCTAACACTGAAGCTTTCTTT.

This chain connects TRBV4-1 to TRBJ2-1; maybe TRBD2 (5 bases). V lost 6 bases to trimming and J lost 0 bases, with 12 bases between them. The CDR3 is 15 residues long. In germline, CDR1 is MGHRA, CDR2 YSYEKL. The CDR3 coding sequence is TGCGCCAGCAGGAGAACTGGGAGCTCCTACAATGAGCAGTTCTTC. Translated: CASRRTGSSYNEQFF.

V gene TRBV28 combines with J gene TRBJ1-2, with 7 bases that match TRBD1. V was clipped by 6 bases and J by 8 bases; unmatched bases: 12. The CDR3 runs to 14 residues. Per germline, CDR1 MDHEN and CDR2 SYDVKM. CDR3 amino acids: CASSPDRVREGYTF. CDR3 in DNA: TGTGCCAGCAGCCCCGACAGGGTGCGTGAAGGCTACACCTTC.

This chain joins TRBV7-9 and TRBJ1-1, with D unresolved. V was shortened by 6 bases and J by 4 bases, with 21 bases between the two germline ends. The CDR3 consists of 16 residues. Germline V gene lookup returns CDR1 SEHNR and CDR2 FQNEAQ (reference sequence). CDR3 DNA: TGTGCCAGCAGGTTGCCCGGGCACGAGGTAGGCACTGAAGCTTTCTTT. It yields the protein CASRLPGHEVGTEAFF.

The chain uses TRBV5-1 and TRBJ2-7; D is perhaps TRBD1 or TRBD2 (5 bases each). Germline CDR1 and CDR2: SGHRS and YFSETQ. Trimming pared 4 bases from V and 0 bases from J, leaving 14 bases between. This CDR3 comprises 15 residues. As DNA, the CDR3 is TGCGCCAGCAGCCCAGAGGGGAGCGGCTCCTACGAGCAGTACTTC. Protein: CASSPEGSGSYEQYF.

This chain uses TRBV11-2 with TRBJ2-7; TRBD2 is a possible D gene (5 bases). Trimming pared 1 base from V and 1 base from J, leaving 11 bases between. CDR3 size: 15 residues. Germline CDR1 is SGHAT and CDR2 is FQNNGV. CDR3 residues: CASSLGSQRSYEQYF. CDR3 sequence (DNA): TGTGCCAGCAGCTTAGGATCCCAGCGGTCCTACGAGCAGTACTTC.

The V gene is TRBV6-6, the J gene TRBJ1-4; D call uncertain. Germline loops: CDR1 MNHNY, CDR2 SVGAGI (reference sequence). The CDR3 contains 15 residues. The ends were cut back, 2 bases at V and 4 bases at J, with 11 bases in the middle. CDR3 residues: CASSYLSMHNEKLFF. As DNA, the CDR3 is TGTGCCAGCAGTTACCTTTCCATGCATAATGAAAAACTGTTTTTT.

The chain uses TRBV7-6 and TRBJ2-6; D ambiguous. Germline loops: CDR1 SGHVS, CDR2 FNYEAQ. The CDR3 covers 14 residues. Trimming removed 1 base from V and 1 base from J, with 2 bases in between. CDR3 amino acids: CASSLVSGANVLTF. CDR3 DNA: TGTGCCAGCAGCTTAGTTTCTGGGGCCAACGTCCTGACTTTC.

This clone was observed a single time. The V and J genes are TRBV10-3 and TRBJ1-2, with TRBD1 matching over 8 bases. Looked up from germline, CDR1 is ENHRY and CDR2 is SYGVKD. V trimming: 6 bases; J trimming: 4 bases; junction bases outside the gene matches: 10. The CDR3 totals 15 residues. As DNA, the CDR3 is TGTGCCATCAGGGGACAGGCAAAGCCCTCCTATGGCTACACCTTC. Translated, it gives CAIRGQAKPSYGYTF.

The chain has TRBV2 and TRBJ1-4; D unresolved. V was trimmed by 5 bases and J by 0 bases, leaving 7 bases between them. The CDR3 runs to 14 residues. Germline CDR1 is SNHLY and CDR2 is FYNNEI. The CDR3 DNA reads as TGTGCCAGCAGTCTCCTTGCAACTAATGAAAAACTGTTTTTT. This codes for CASSLLATNEKLFF.

The CDR3 bases are TGTGCCAGCAGCAGACGGGCCGCGATCCGCTACACCTTC. Its protein is CASSRRAAIRYTF. This chain connects TRBV28 to TRBJ1-2; no definite D call. Germline V gene sequence: CDR1 MDHEN, CDR2 SYDVKM. V was trimmed by 6 bases and J by 9 bases, leaving 17 bases between them. The CDR3 extends over 13 amino acids.

The chain joins TRBV28 to TRBJ2-7, with 8 bases that match TRBD2. Per germline, CDR1 MDHEN and CDR2 SYDVKM. V lost 6 bases and J lost 0; bases outside the gene matches: 7. The CDR3 runs to 15 residues. The CDR3 sequence: CASRSLAVSSYEQYF. The CDR3 nucleotides are TGTGCCAGCAGATCACTAGCGGTTAGCTCCTACGAGCAGTACTTC.

J is TRBJ2-7 and V is TRBV5-8, with 12 bases fitting TRBD2. The CDR3 is made up of 15 amino acids. CDR1 is SGHTS, CDR2 YDEGEE, per germline. The V gene end was trimmed by 4 bases and the J gene end by 0 bases; junction bases not matched to a gene: 2. Here the CDR3 reads CASSKGLAGSYEQYF. CDR3 sequence (DNA): TGTGCCAGCAGCAAGGGACTAGCGGGCTCCTACGAGCAGTACTTC. Full variable domain (outside the CDR3, taken from reference TRBV5-8 and TRBJ2-7): EAGVTQSPTHLIKTRGQQATLRCSPISGHTSVYWYQQALGLGLQFLLWYDEGEERNRGNFPPRFSGRQFPNYSSELNVNALELEDSALYLCASSKGLAGSYEQYFGPGTRLTVT.

The chain couples TRBV18 to TRBJ2-7; a weak D match, TRBD2 (6 bases). The CDR3 extends over 17 amino acids. V lost 1 base and J 1 base, leaving 17 bases between the germline ends. Germline CDR1 reads KGHSH; CDR2 reads LQKENI. The CDR3 here is CASSPRGAEGGSYEQYF. DNA of the CDR3: TGTGCCAGCTCACCACGGGGAGCGGAGGGAGGTTCCTACGAGCAGTACTTC.

This clone was found once. V gene TRBV29-1 combines with J gene TRBJ2-5; D uncertain. This CDR3 spans 17 amino acids. V dropped 0 bases and J dropped 4 bases, with 21 bases sitting between them. The germline CDR1 and CDR2 sequences are SQVTM and ANQGSEA. CDR3 in amino acids: CSVEEYWLPPNGETQYF. The CDR3 region has the DNA TGCAGCGTTGAAGAGTATTGGCTACCACCCAACGGAGAGACCCAGTACTTC.

J is TRBJ1-5 and V is TRBV28; TRBD1 matches at 7 bases. Looked up from germline, CDR1 is MDHEN and CDR2 is SYDVKM. The V and J ends lost 5 bases and 8 bases, in that order; junction bases with no gene match: 12. The CDR3 is 15 amino acids. The CDR3 spells CASSTKETGLKPQHF. The CDR3 DNA reads TGTGCCAGCAGTACGAAAGAGACAGGGCTTAAGCCCCAGCATTTT.

This chain connects TRBV6-5 to TRBJ2-7; D uncertain. The germline V and J ends were trimmed by 4 bases and 2 bases, with 9 bases remaining between them. The CDR3 consists of 13 residues. CDR1 is MNHEY, CDR2 SVGAGI, per germline. In DNA form, the CDR3 reads TGTGCCAGCAGTTTCGGGTCGGCCTACGAGCAGTACTTC. Amino acids: CASSFGSAYEQYF.

The V and J genes are TRBV28 and TRBJ2-7; TRBD1 agrees at 11 bases. The CDR3 is 15 residues long. Germline CDR1 is MDHEN and CDR2 is SYDVKM. The J segment lost 2 bases and the V segment lost 6 bases, leaving 6 bases of the junction unmatched. DNA of the CDR3: TGTGCCAGCAGCCGTCCGGGACAGGGGGCCTACGAGCAGTACTTC. Translation gives CASSRPGQGAYEQYF.

There are a few counts of this clone. This chain connects TRBV29-1 to TRBJ2-7; D is perhaps TRBD1 (6 bases). The CDR3 runs to 13 residues. V lost 4 bases and J 3 bases, leaving 13 bases between the germline ends. In germline, CDR1 is SQVTM, CDR2 ANQGSEA. The CDR3 nucleotides read TGCAGCGTTGGGGCAGGGGCCCACTACGAGCAGTACTTC. This encodes CSVGAGAHYEQYF.

The chain has TRBV4-1 and TRBJ1-5; unclear D gene. The V and J ends lost 2 bases and 7 bases respectively, with 21 bases between them. The CDR3 has 17 residues. Germline CDR1 reads MGHRA; CDR2 reads YSYEKL. Here the CDR3 DNA reads TGCGCCAGCAGCCAAAACCCTCGAGGGAGGCGAGGGCAGCCCCAGCATTTT. The encoded protein is CASSQNPRGRRGQPQHF.

In nucleotides, the CDR3 is TGTGCCAGTAGTCCGAGACTCCAGGCGGCGGATCAGCCCCAGCATTTT. Protein sequence: CASSPRLQAADQPQHF. This sequence joins TRBV19 and TRBJ1-5; D gene ambiguous. The CDR3 has 16 amino acids. Germline assignment: CDR1 LNHDA and CDR2 SQIVND (reference sequence). The V gene lost 5 bases and the J gene lost 5 bases, with 19 bases spanning the gap.